These 19 T cell receptor beta chains share one sample of origin, sequenced in a study of T cells after yellow fever vaccination. TCRdb reprocessed the 5' RACE reads via MiXCR and lists one record per CDR3 protein. The sample contains 150,000 to 200,000 distinct CDR3 sequences, roughly 8.8% of which appear only once. The sample in question was CD8+ T cells sorted from PBMCs, obtained 45 days after the yellow fever booster vaccination. The receptors stem from a man between 18 and 35 years old who received the YFV17D yellow fever vaccine.

The table lists this clonotype with a few counts. The V gene is TRBV29-1, the J gene TRBJ2-7; 7 positions agree with TRBD2. The CDR3 length is 12 residues. Germline CDR1 SQVTM, CDR2 ANQGSEA. V was clipped by 5 bases and J by 4 bases; unmatched bases: 5. CDR3 sequence reads: CSVRDYRYEQYF. The CDR3 DNA reads as TGCAGCGTTAGGGACTACCGTTACGAGCAGTACTTC.

The chain uses TRBV5-4 and TRBJ1-2; D unresolved. Germline-derived CDR1 and CDR2 are SGHNT and YYREEE (reference sequence). The CDR3 contains 15 residues. Trimming shortened V by 4 bases and J by 2 bases, and 15 bases separated the two germline ends. CDR3 loop: CASSDSGIRNYGYTF. The DNA of the CDR3 is TGTGCCAGCAGCGACTCGGGGATTCGGAACTATGGCTACACCTTC.

J is TRBJ1-2 and V is TRBV5-5; 7 bases match TRBD1. J was trimmed by 0 bases and V by 4 bases; bases with no gene match: 6. There are 15 residues in the CDR3. From germline, CDR1 is SGHKS and CDR2 YYEKEE (reference sequence). The CDR3 DNA sequence: TGTGCCAGCAGCCCAAGACAGGGAACTAACTATGGCTACACCTTC. This gives the protein CASSPRQGTNYGYTF.

The V gene is TRBV11-2, the J gene TRBJ2-7, with a tentative D call TRBD2 (6 bases). The CDR3 length is 12 residues. Germline assignment: CDR1 SGHAT and CDR2 FQNNGV. The V and J ends lost 5 bases and 6 bases respectively, with 11 bases between them. CDR3 sequence: CASSMGGGEQYF. For the CDR3, the DNA is TGTGCCAGCAGCATGGGGGGTGGCGAGCAGTACTTC. Full variable domain (outside the CDR3, taken from reference TRBV11-2 and TRBJ2-7): EAGVAQSPRYKIIEKRQSVAFWCNPISGHATLYWYQQILGQGPKLLIQFQNNGVVDDSQLPKDRFSAERLKGVDSTLKIQPAKLEDSAVYLCASSMGGGEQYFGPGTRLTVT.

The chain uses TRBV6-5 and TRBJ1-2, with TRBD1 matching 7 bases. Germline trimming cut 6 bases from V and 3 bases from J; bases unmatched to any gene: 7. From germline, CDR1 is MNHEY and CDR2 SVGAGI. There are 14 residues in the CDR3. The CDR3 region is CASREQGLDYGYTF. The CDR3 nucleotides are TGTGCCAGCAGAGAACAGGGGTTGGACTATGGCTACACCTTC.

This clonotype has more than one count but fewer than ten. The V gene is TRBV27, the J gene TRBJ1-1; weak D call: TRBD1 (5 bases). The V end was cut by 4 bases, the J end by 5 bases, with 14 bases between. Germline lookup yields CDR1 MNHEY and CDR2 SMNVEV (reference sequence). The CDR3 covers 14 residues. CDR3 amino acids: CASSSGGEWTEAFF. CDR3 nucleotide sequence: TGTGCCAGCAGTTCGGGGGGAGAATGGACTGAAGCTTTCTTT.

This clonotype was picked up many times. The V call is TRBV28, the J call TRBJ2-3; 8 nucleotides align to TRBD2. After removal of 6 bases from V and 0 bases from J, the junction contained 17 bases not matched to a gene. The CDR3 runs to 19 residues. From germline, CDR1 is MDHEN and CDR2 SYDVKM. The CDR3 DNA reads as TGTGCCAGCAGCCCCGGACTAGCCCGTGGGACACCTAGCACAGATACGCAGTATTTT. Protein sequence: CASSPGLARGTPSTDTQYF. Filled out from reference TRBV28 and TRBJ2-3, the complete variable domain reads DVKVTQSSRYLVKRTGEKVFLECVQDMDHENMFWYRQDPGLGLRLIYFSYDVKMKEKGDIPEGYSVSREKKERFSLILESASTNQTSMYLCASSPGLARGTPSTDTQYFGPGTRLTVL.

This chain links TRBV12-3 or TRBV12-4 with TRBJ2-3; no reliable D call. Trimming removed 3 bases at V and 6 bases at J, with 16 bases between. The CDR3 is 15 amino acids. Here the CDR3 DNA reads TGTGCCAGCAGTTTTCCATTAGCCGGTTCGGATACGCAGTATTTT. Translation: CASSFPLAGSDTQYF.

A few counts support this clonotype. The chain joins TRBV20-1 to TRBJ2-5; 9 bases are shared with TRBD2. The junction had 16 bases not matched to a gene; V was cut back by 3 bases and J by 5 bases. Per germline, CDR1 DFQATT and CDR2 SNEGSKA (reference sequence). There are 17 residues in the CDR3. The CDR3 loop reads CSASPGGVGLARETQYF. The CDR3 DNA is TGCAGTGCTAGTCCAGGGGGGGTGGGACTAGCACGCGAGACCCAGTACTTC.

The sample holds many counts of this clonotype. DNA of the CDR3: TGTGCCAGCAGCGAAAACTACGAGCAGTACTTC. Protein product: CASSENYEQYF. V gene TRBV7-9 combines with J gene TRBJ2-7; D is uncertain. The ends were cut back, 5 bases at V and 3 bases at J, with 5 bases in the middle. Germline V gives CDR1 SEHNR, CDR2 FQNEAQ (reference sequence). This CDR3 is 11 amino acids long.

This clonotype was seen a few times. The V and J genes are TRBV12-3 or TRBV12-4 and TRBJ1-1; 8 bases align to TRBD1. The CDR3 loop spans 14 amino acids. V trimming: 6 bases; J trimming: 5 bases; junction bases outside the gene matches: 8. CDR3 bases: TGTGCCAGCAGATCCGGGACAGGTTTTACTGAAGCTTTCTTT. Protein: CASRSGTGFTEAFF.

V is TRBV12-3 or TRBV12-4 and J is TRBJ2-1; D unresolved. Trimming removed 6 bases from V and 5 bases from J, with 17 bases in between. The CDR3 extends over 15 amino acids. CDR3 nucleotides: TGTGCCAGCAGACCTGGGCGGCGCGGCGACAATGAGCAGTTCTTC. This translates into CASRPGRRGDNEQFF.

This clonotype was observed at least ten times. This chain links TRBV10-3 with TRBJ2-1; D possibly uses TRBD1 or TRBD2 (5 bases each). The V end was cut by 2 bases, the J end by 4 bases, with 6 bases between. The CDR3 consists of 13 residues. Germline values: CDR1 ENHRY, CDR2 SYGVKD. The CDR3 is CAISEGGYNEQFF. CDR3 nucleotides: TGTGCCATCAGTGAGGGGGGATACAATGAGCAGTTCTTC.

This clonotype was observed a few times. The chain couples TRBV30 to TRBJ1-2; D is undetermined. The CDR3 has 14 amino acids. Trimming removed 4 bases at V and 5 bases at J, with 17 bases between. CDR1 is GTSNPN, CDR2 SVGIG, per germline (reference sequence). The CDR3 DNA follows: TGTGCCTGGAATTTAGGCGTCTCGGTTTATGGCTACACCTTC. The encoded protein is CAWNLGVSVYGYTF. The full variable domain, rest sourced from reference TRBV30 and TRBJ1-2, is SQTIHQWPATLVQPVGSPLSLECTVEGTSNPNLYWYRQAAGRGLQLLFYSVGIGQISSEVPQNLSASRPQDRQFILSSKKLLLSDSGFYLCAWNLGVSVYGYTFGSGTRLTVV.

The chain links TRBV28 to TRBJ2-7; D perhaps matches TRBD2 (6 bases). The germline V gene encodes CDR1 MDHEN and CDR2 SYDVKM. This CDR3 spans 14 amino acids. The V end lost 5 bases, the J end lost 1 base, and 12 bases lay between the germline ends. The CDR3 region has the DNA TGTGCCAGCAGTCCCCTGGGGAGGTCCTACGAGCAGTACGTC. Translation: CASSPLGRSYEQYV.

V and J are TRBV2 and TRBJ2-3, with TRBD2 matching 7 bases. Per the germline V gene, CDR1 is SNHLY and CDR2 is FYNNEI. The V segment lost 11 bases and the J segment 0 bases; nucleotides outside the gene matches: 8. The CDR3 length is 14 residues. This chain's CDR3 is CAGGRSGSTDTQYF. The DNA of the CDR3 is TGTGCCGGGGGTCGTAGCGGGAGCACAGATACGCAGTATTTT.

The chain is built from TRBV6-5 and TRBJ1-2, with D tentatively TRBD1 (5 bases). The CDR3 extends over 14 amino acids. V was trimmed by 0 bases and J by 6 bases, leaving 11 bases between them. Looked up from germline, CDR1 is MNHEY and CDR2 is SVGAGI. The CDR3 is CASSYSGGEDGYTF. In DNA form, the CDR3 reads TGTGCCAGCAGTTACTCTGGGGGAGAGGATGGCTACACCTTC.

The J gene is TRBJ2-5, the V gene TRBV4-2, with 8 bases lining up with TRBD1. Trimming removed 4 bases from V and 5 bases from J; junction bases left unmatched: 9. Germline-derived CDR1 and CDR2 are LGHNA and YNFKEQ. This CDR3 has 15 amino acids. The CDR3 coding sequence is TGTGCCAGCAGCCTCCTGGACAGGGCGAGGGAGACCCAGTACTTC. Its translation: CASSLLDRARETQYF.

This clonotype has only a few counts. This chain connects TRBV4-2 to TRBJ1-5; the D is unclear. Per germline, CDR1 LGHNA and CDR2 YNFKEQ. Trimming stripped 0 bases from V and 7 bases from J, with 10 bases between. The CDR3 extends over 14 amino acids. The CDR3 bases are TGTGCCAGCAGCCAAGAGGACGTCGGGCAGCCCCAGCATTTT. Translating gives CASSQEDVGQPQHF.